A selection of T cell receptor beta chains follows, all from one sample in a study of T cell changes during pregnancy in multiple sclerosis. The data were produced by immunoSEQ multiplex PCR, yet TCRdb's version contains in-frame clones alone and is incomplete. This table has 25,000 to 30,000 clones, 89% appearing once. The sequencing here drew on CD4+ T cells from peripheral blood mononuclear cells, taken in the first trimester of pregnancy. The receptors were gathered from a female donor in good health, enrolled as a control in a pregnancy study. CDR3s include the opening cysteine and the closing phenylalanine or tryptophan. The D gene is left open where the match is weak. Rows give clone size only sometimes, using once, few, many, or a class for an expanded clone.

D,J,size,V,CDR3,DNA
.,TRBJ2-1,.,TRBV5-6,CASSLGRKRGFSYNEQFF,TGTGCCAGCAGCTTGGGCCGGAAGAGGGGGTTCTCCTACAATGAGCAGTTCTTC
.,TRBJ2-4,.,TRBV7-2,CASSPDTRAGNIQYF,TGTGCCAGCAGCCCCGACACCCGAGCGGGAAACATTCAGTACTTC
TRBD2,TRBJ2-2,once,TRBV6-1,CASTVGGTGELFF,TGTGCCAGCACGGTGGGGGGGACCGGGGAGCTGTTTTTT
TRBD1,TRBJ2-7,.,TRBV5-1,CASSSPGTGGHPFDEQYF,TGCGCCAGCAGCTCACCCGGGACAGGGGGACACCCCTTCGACGAGCAGTACTTC
.,TRBJ1-5,.,TRBV19,CASGTYSNQPQHF,TGTGCCAGTGGGACATATAGCAATCAGCCCCAGCATTTT
.,TRBJ1-6,.,TRBV28,CASSLQGPNSPLHF,TGTGCCAGCAGTTTACAGGGGCCTAATTCACCCCTCCACTTT
TRBD1,TRBJ1-6,.,TRBV4-1,CASSPGTVNNSPLHF,TGCGCCAGCAGCCCCGGGACAGTGAATAATTCACCCCTCCACTTT
.,TRBJ2-7,.,TRBV28,CASGGSAPYEQYF,TGTGCCAGCGGAGGGTCAGCCCCATACGAGCAGTACTTC
TRBD2,TRBJ2-7,.,TRBV4-3,CASSQDYTSATYEQYF,TGCGCCAGCAGCCAAGACTATACTAGCGCGACCTACGAGCAGTACTTC
TRBD2,TRBJ2-3,.,TRBV2,CASRFRGGRDTQYF,TGTGCCAGCAGATTTCGGGGGGGCAGAGATACGCAGTATTTT
.,TRBJ1-2,once,TRBV4-1,CASSQDHPPLSYGYTF,TGCGCCAGCAGCCAAGATCATCCCCCGCTGAGCTATGGCTACACCTTC
.,TRBJ2-1,.,TRBV27,CASRNLKTGLHEQFF,TGTGCCAGCAGAAACCTAAAAACAGGGCTCCATGAGCAGTTCTTC
.,TRBJ2-5,.,TRBV5-6,CASSGTGLGEGTQYF,TGTGCCAGCAGCGGGACGGGACTGGGTGAGGGGACCCAGTACTTC
TRBD1,TRBJ2-7,few,TRBV30,CAWSRQGASEQYF,TGTGCCTGGAGCCGACAGGGGGCGAGCGAGCAGTACTTC
.,TRBJ1-6,few,TRBV5-1,CASSLLAGGNSPLHF,TGCGCCAGCAGCTTGCTTGCCGGGGGTAATTCACCCCTCCACTTT
.,TRBJ2-7,.,TRBV7-9,CASSLRDYEQYF,TGTGCCAGCAGCCTGCGGGACTACGAGCAGTACTTC
.,TRBJ2-3,.,TRBV5-6,CASSFRDTQYF,TGTGCCAGCAGTTTTCGGGATACGCAGTATTTT
.,TRBJ1-1,medium-sized,TRBV11-2,CASSRGLRDSGAEAFF,TGTGCCAGCAGCCGAGGACTGCGGGACTCTGGCGCTGAAGCTTTCTTT
.,TRBJ2-7,.,TRBV28,CAVPVYYEQYF,TGCGCCGTCCCGGTTTACTACGAGCAGTACTTC
.,TRBJ1-5,.,TRBV27,CASSLSVPSLNQPQHF,TGTGCCAGCAGTTTATCGGTCCCCTCCCTAAATCAGCCCCAGCATTTT
TRBD1,TRBJ2-5,.,TRBV11-2,CASSSYLGQYQETQYF,TGTGCCAGCAGCTCATACCTGGGACAGTACCAAGAGACCCAGTACTTC
.,TRBJ2-7,.,TRBV18,CASSPSVKTERKDEQYF,TGTGCCAGCTCACCCTCGGTCAAGACAGAGAGAAAGGACGAGCAGTACTTC
.,TRBJ2-3,.,TRBV6-5,CASTTPGSDTQYF,TGTGCCAGCACCACCCCCGGTTCAGATACGCAGTATTTT
.,TRBJ2-3,.,TRBV4-2,CASSQEGQGSADTQYF,TGTGCCAGCAGCCAAGAGGGGCAGGGGAGCGCAGATACGCAGTATTTT
TRBD2,TRBJ2-5,once,TRBV7-2,CASSLAGGRETQYF,TGTGCCAGCAGCTTAGCGGGAGGGCGTGAGACCCAGTACTTC
.,TRBJ2-1,once,TRBV28,CASRTGGESYNEQFF,TGTGCCAGCAGGACAGGTGGGGAGTCCTACAATGAGCAGTTCTTC
TRBD2,TRBJ2-2,.,TRBV19,CASKKGHLGLAGSNTGELFF,TGTGCCAGCAAAAAGGGACATCTGGGACTAGCGGGTTCGAACACCGGGGAGCTGTTTTTT
TRBD1,TRBJ2-3,.,TRBV27,CASSFGDRRVPDTQYF,TGTGCCAGCAGTTTTGGGGACAGGAGGGTCCCAGATACGCAGTATTTT
.,TRBJ2-2,.,TRBV18,CASSPNRGTQTGELFF,TGTGCCAGCTCACCAAATAGGGGGACCCAGACCGGGGAGCTGTTTTTT
.,TRBJ1-5,.,TRBV6-5,CASRPDSKTYQPQHF,TGTGCCAGCAGGCCAGACTCCAAAACATATCAGCCCCAGCATTTT
TRBD1,TRBJ1-2,.,TRBV5-4,CASSPDRADGYTF,TGTGCCAGCAGCCCCGACAGGGCCGACGGCTACACCTTC
.,TRBJ2-2,.,TRBV11-2,CAGAGQITGELFF,TGTGCCGGCGCAGGGCAGATTACCGGGGAGCTGTTTTTT